The 3 T cell receptor beta chains reported below all come from one sample, sequenced in a study of OX40 agonist ivuxolimab in advanced cancers. Some clones are missing from TCRdb's copy, which holds only in-frame ones; the method was immunoSEQ multiplex PCR. The sample shows 45,000 to 60,000 clones, 70% to 80% of them seen only once. The source was CD4+ or CD8+ T cells sorted from blood, collected in a trial of the OX40 agonist ivuxolimab. The receptors here all came from an adult with an advanced solid tumor such as melanoma, head and neck, liver or kidney cancer.

The chain carries TRBV7-3 and TRBJ2-1; a possible D gene is TRBD1 (5 bases). V was clipped by 4 bases and J by 4 bases, with 14 bases between them. From germline, CDR1 is SGHTA and CDR2 FQGTGA. The CDR3 runs 15 residues. The CDR3 is CASSYRQGLYNEQFF. In DNA, the CDR3 is TGTGCCAGCAGCTACCGGCAGGGCCTATACAATGAGCAGTTCTTC.

The rearrangement joins TRBV19 to TRBJ1-5, with a tentative D call TRBD1 (5 bases). Trimming took off 5 bases at V and 5 bases at J, with 13 bases between the two ends. The CDR3 is made up of 14 amino acids. The germline V gene encodes CDR1 LNHDA and CDR2 SQIVND (reference sequence). The CDR3, as DNA: TGTGCCAGTAGTCAATCTCAGGGCCATCAGCCCCAGCATTTT. The encoded protein is CASSQSQGHQPQHF.

The chain employs TRBV25-1 and TRBJ1-2; tentative D call: TRBD1 (6 bases). The germline gives CDR1 MGHDK, CDR2 SYGVNS. This CDR3 region has 16 residues. The V gene lost 4 bases and the J gene lost 2 bases, with 17 bases spanning the gap. The CDR3 is CASSGRGAGTNYGYTF. In nucleotides, the CDR3 is TGTGCCAGCAGTGGACGGGGGGCAGGGACGAACTATGGCTACACCTTC.